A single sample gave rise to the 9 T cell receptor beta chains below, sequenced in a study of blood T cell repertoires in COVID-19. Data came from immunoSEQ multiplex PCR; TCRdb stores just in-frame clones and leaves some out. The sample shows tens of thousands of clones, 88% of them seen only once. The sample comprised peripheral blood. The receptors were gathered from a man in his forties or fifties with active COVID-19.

The CDR3, as DNA: TGTGCCAGCAGCTTAATGGCAGGGGGAGGTGTGGAGACCCAGTACTTC. Translation gives CASSLMAGGGVETQYF. The gene calls are TRBV7-2 and TRBJ2-5; weak D call: TRBD1 (7 bases). CDR3 length: 16 amino acids. The germline gives CDR1 SGHTA, CDR2 FQGNSA. V lost 2 bases and J lost 5, with 18 bases in between. Full variable domain (missing parts from reference TRBV7-2 and TRBJ2-5): GAGVSQSPSNKVTEKGKDVELRCDPISGHTALYWYRQSLGQGLEFLIYFQGNSAPDKSGLPSDRFSAERTGGSVSTLTIQRTQQEDSAVYLCASSLMAGGGVETQYFGPGTRLLVL.

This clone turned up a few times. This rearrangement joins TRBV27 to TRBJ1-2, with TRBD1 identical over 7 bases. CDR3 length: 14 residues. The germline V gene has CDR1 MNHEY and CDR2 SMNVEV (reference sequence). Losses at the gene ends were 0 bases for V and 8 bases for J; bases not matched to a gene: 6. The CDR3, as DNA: TGTGCCAGCAGTTTATCGACAGGGATGAACGGCTACACCTTC. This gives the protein CASSLSTGMNGYTF.

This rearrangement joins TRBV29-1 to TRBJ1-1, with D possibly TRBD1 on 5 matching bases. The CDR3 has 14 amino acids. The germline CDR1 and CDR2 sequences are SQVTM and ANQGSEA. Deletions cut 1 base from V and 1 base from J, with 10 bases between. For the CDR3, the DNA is TGCAGCGTTGAAGCGCACAGGAGGAACACTGAAGCTTTCTTT. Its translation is CSVEAHRRNTEAFF.

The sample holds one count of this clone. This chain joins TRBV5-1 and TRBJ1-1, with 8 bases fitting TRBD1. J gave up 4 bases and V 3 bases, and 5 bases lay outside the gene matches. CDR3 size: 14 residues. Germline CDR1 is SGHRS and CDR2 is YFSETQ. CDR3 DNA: TGCGCCAGCAGCTCAGGACAGGGTGGCACTGAAGCTTTCTTT. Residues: CASSSGQGGTEAFF. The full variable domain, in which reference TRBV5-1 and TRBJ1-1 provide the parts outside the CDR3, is KAGVTQTPRYLIKTRGQQVTLSCSPISGHRSVSWYQQTPGQGLQFLFEYFSETQRNKGNFPGRFSGRQFSNSRSEMNVSTLELGDSALYLCASSSGQGGTEAFFGQGTRLTVV.

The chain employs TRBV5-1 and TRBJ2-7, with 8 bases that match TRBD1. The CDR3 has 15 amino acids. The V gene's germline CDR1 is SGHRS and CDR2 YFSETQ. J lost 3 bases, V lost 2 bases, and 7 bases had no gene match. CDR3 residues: CASSLKGQEIYEQYF. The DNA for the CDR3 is TGCGCCAGCAGCTTAAAGGGACAGGAGATCTACGAGCAGTACTTC. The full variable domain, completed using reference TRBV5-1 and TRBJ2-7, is KAGVTQTPRYLIKTRGQQVTLSCSPISGHRSVSWYQQTPGQGLQFLFEYFSETQRNKGNFPGRFSGRQFSNSRSEMNVSTLELGDSALYLCASSLKGQEIYEQYFGPGTRLTVT.

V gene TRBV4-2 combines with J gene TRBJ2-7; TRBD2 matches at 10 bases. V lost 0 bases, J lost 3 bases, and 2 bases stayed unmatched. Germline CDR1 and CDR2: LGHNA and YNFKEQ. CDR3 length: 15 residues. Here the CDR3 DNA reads TGTGCCAGCAGCCAAGAACTAGCGGGACACTACGAGCAGTACGTC. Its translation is CASSQELAGHYEQYV.

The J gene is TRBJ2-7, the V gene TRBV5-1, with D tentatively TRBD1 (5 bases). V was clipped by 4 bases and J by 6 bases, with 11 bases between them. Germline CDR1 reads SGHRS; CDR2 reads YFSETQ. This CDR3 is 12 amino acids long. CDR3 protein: CASSRQGSEQYF. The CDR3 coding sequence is TGCGCCAGCAGCCGTCAGGGTTCCGAGCAGTACTTC.

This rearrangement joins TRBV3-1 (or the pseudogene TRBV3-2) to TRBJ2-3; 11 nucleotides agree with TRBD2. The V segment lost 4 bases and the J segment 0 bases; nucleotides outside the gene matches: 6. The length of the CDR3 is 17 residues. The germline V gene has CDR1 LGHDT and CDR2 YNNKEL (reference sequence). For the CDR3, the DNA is TGTGCCAGCAGCCTGCCCGGACTAGCGGGCAGCACAGATACGCAGTATTTT. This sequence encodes CASSLPGLAGSTDTQYF.

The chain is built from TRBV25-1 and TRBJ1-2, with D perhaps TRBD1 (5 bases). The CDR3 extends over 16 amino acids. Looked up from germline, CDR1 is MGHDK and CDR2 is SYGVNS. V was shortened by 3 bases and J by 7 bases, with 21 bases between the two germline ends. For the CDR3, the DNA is TGTGCCAGCAGTGACCCGGGACTGTCGGGCCGTGGTGGCTACACCTTC. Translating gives CASSDPGLSGRGGYTF.